This TCR beta chain was sequenced in a study of blood T cell repertoires in COVID-19. Study-wide context: Spain, Italy and the United States supplied samples that represented acute and convalescent COVID-19. T cells, B-cell-depleted T cells, or PBMCs provided the cDNA or gDNA that served as material.

Under the authors' procedure: Nucleated cell counts were estimated from reference gene primer amplification. Assay used: immunoSEQ multiplex PCR; TCRdb lists only in-frame clones, some missing. Clone size and the V and J calls come from that table; the DNA yielded D and trimming. In the table there are approximately 120,000 clones, 70% to 85% of which are singletons. Sequencing was performed on peripheral blood. This TCR was recovered from an elderly woman with active or convalescent COVID-19.

The CDR3 DNA sequence: TGTGCCAGCAGTTTTGGGACTAGCGGGAGTTTTCGATCCGGTAAAGAGCAGTTCTTC. Translating it yields CASSFGTSGSFRSGKEQFF. The rearrangement links TRBV28 to TRBJ2-1; 14 nucleotides agree with TRBD2. CDR1 MDHEN and CDR2 SYDVKM come from the germline V gene. V lost 3 bases to trimming and J lost 10 bases; unmatched junction nucleotides: 17. CDR3 length equals 19 residues.